The 14 T cell receptor beta chains reported below all come from one sample, sequenced in a study of T cells in Graves' hyperthyroidism and ophthalmopathy. RNA transcripts provided the source from which TCR beta CDR3 regions were amplified. The study used the HTBI primer set for a first-round RT-PCR of the TCR CDR3. TCRdb used MiXCR to reprocess the multiplex PCR reads, holding one entry per CDR3 protein. The sample has around 600,000 distinct CDR3 sequences; about 45% are singletons. Specimen: peripheral blood or thyroid tissue (not recorded which). These receptors were taken from an adult man with Graves' disease, either hyperthyroidism or ophthalmopathy (not recorded which).

The chain combines TRBV24-1 with TRBJ1-1; 12 bases agree with TRBD1. V lost 5 bases, J lost 4 bases, and 10 bases stayed unmatched. This CDR3 has 17 residues. Germline V gene data show CDR1 as KGHDR and CDR2 as SFDVKD. Written as DNA, the CDR3 is TGTGCCACCAGTGCCAGCCCGGGACAGGGGGCCGGCACTGAAGCTTTCTTT. Residues: CATSASPGQGAGTEAFF.

This clonotype has a count of ten or more. The DNA for the CDR3 is TGTGCCAGCAGCTTGGCCAACAGGGCCCACGAGCAGTACTTC. Protein: CASSLANRAHEQYF. The gene calls are TRBV7-2 and TRBJ2-7; D is perhaps TRBD1 (6 bases). This CDR3 region has 14 residues. Germline loops: CDR1 SGHTA, CDR2 FQGNSA. The V and J ends lost 3 bases and 5 bases respectively, with 14 bases between them.

This clonotype was detected once. The chain uses TRBV12-3 or TRBV12-4 and TRBJ1-2; D gene ambiguous. The germline V and J ends were trimmed by 5 bases and 6 bases, with 16 bases remaining between them. The CDR3 extends over 14 amino acids. The CDR3 here is CASSEPRASDGYTF. CDR3 in DNA: TGTGCCAGCAGTGAGCCACGGGCGTCGGATGGCTACACCTTC.

This clonotype was detected ten times or more. The V gene is TRBV2, the J gene TRBJ1-2; TRBD1 might be the D (6 bases). Germline loops: CDR1 SNHLY, CDR2 FYNNEI. CDR3 length: 12 amino acids. The germline V and J ends were trimmed by 3 bases and 7 bases, with 9 bases remaining between them. The CDR3 here is CASSEGALGYTF. The CDR3 DNA sequence: TGTGCCAGCAGTGAGGGGGCGCTTGGCTACACCTTC.

Regarding this clonotype: This may come from a read error, since a much larger clone is one base off. The genes are TRBV10-3 and TRBJ1-1, with D tentatively TRBD1 (5 bases). This CDR3 is 13 amino acids long. Germline V gene sequence: CDR1 ENHRY, CDR2 SYGVKD. Trimming took off 5 bases at V and 9 bases at J, with 16 bases between the two ends. CDR3 sequence: CAISSRDDAQAFF. The DNA for the CDR3 is TGTGCCATCAGTTCGCGGGACGACGCACAAGCTTTCTTT.

As for this clonotype: With a much larger clone just one base away, this may be a read error. In nucleotides, the CDR3 is TGTGCCAGCAGCGGGGTGACAGATCCACCCGGCTACACCTTC. This codes for CASSGVTDPPGYTF. The rearrangement joins TRBV9 to TRBJ1-2, with D perhaps matching TRBD1 (5 bases). Germline V gives CDR1 SGDLS, CDR2 YYNGEE. This CDR3 is built from 14 residues. The ends were cut back, 3 bases at V and 8 bases at J, with 17 bases in the middle.

The chain combines TRBV15 with TRBJ2-5; no reliable D call. Trimming cost V 3 bases and J 5 bases, with 10 bases left between them. The CDR3 is 13 amino acids. Per germline, CDR1 LNHNV and CDR2 YYDKDF (reference sequence). The chain's CDR3 is CATSSAARETQYF. CDR3 nucleotide sequence: TGTGCCACCAGCAGTGCCGCCAGGGAGACCCAGTACTTC. Supplemented by reference TRBV15 and TRBJ2-5, the full variable domain reads DAMVIQNPRYQVTQFGKPVTLSCSQTLNHNVMYWYQQKSSQAPKLLFHYYDKDFNNEADTPDNFQSRRPNTSFCFLDIRSPGLGDTAMYLCATSSAARETQYFGPGTRLLVL.

This clonotype was counted between two and nine times. This chain joins TRBV6-6 and TRBJ1-2; 7 positions match TRBD1. V lost 5 bases to trimming and J lost 10 bases; unmatched junction nucleotides: 10. Per the germline V gene, CDR1 is MNHNY and CDR2 is SVGAGI (reference sequence). The CDR3 sequence is 13 residues long. CDR3 loop: CASSEGTANYYTF. The CDR3 coding sequence is TGTGCCAGCAGTGAGGGGACAGCAAACTACTACACCTTC.

The chain employs TRBV7-2 and TRBJ1-6; no clear D gene. The CDR3 is made up of 14 amino acids. V shed 5 bases and J shed 7 bases, with 12 bases lying between them. CDR1 SGHTA and CDR2 FQGNSA come from the germline V gene. CDR3 in amino acids: CASSQDPPNSPLHF. The CDR3 bases are TGTGCCAGCAGCCAAGATCCCCCCAATTCACCCCTCCACTTT.

Comment on this clonotype: Relative to the germline gene, one junction end is altered; a read error may explain this. V usage is TRBV11-1 and J usage is TRBJ1-2, with D maybe TRBD1 (5 bases). The CDR3 covers 13 residues. Germline CDR1 and CDR2: SGHAT and FQDESV (reference sequence). CDR3 in amino acids: CASSISGDYGHTF. As DNA, the CDR3 is TGTGCCAGTAGTATATCGGGGGACTATGGCCACACCTTC.

The chain has TRBV19 and TRBJ1-1, with a possible D match to TRBD1 (5 bases). This CDR3 region has 15 residues. V was pared by 3 bases and J by 1 base, with 12 bases between. Germline CDR1 reads LNHDA; CDR2 reads SQIVND (reference sequence). CDR3 amino acids: CASSILGLKNTEAFF. The DNA of the CDR3 is TGTGCCAGTAGTATTTTGGGACTCAAGAACACTGAAGCTTTCTTT.

The rearrangement joins TRBV24-1 to TRBJ1-5, with a tentative D call TRBD1 (6 bases). Trimming stripped 11 bases from V and 2 bases from J, with 24 bases between. Germline loops: CDR1 KGHDR, CDR2 SFDVKD. The CDR3 runs 17 residues. The CDR3 nucleotides read TGTGCCAGCAGCGAGGGGCCCGGGGGCCGAGGCAATCAGCCCCAGCATTTT. Encoded protein: CASSEGPGGRGNQPQHF.

J is TRBJ2-3 and V is TRBV19; 9 nucleotides line up with TRBD1. Germline V gives CDR1 LNHDA, CDR2 SQIVND (reference sequence). Germline trimming cut 4 bases from V and 1 base from J; bases unmatched to any gene: 3. CDR3 length: 15 amino acids. The CDR3 loop is CASSKRTGGTDTQYF. The CDR3 nucleotides are TGTGCCAGTAGTAAGAGGACAGGGGGCACAGATACGCAGTATTTT. The entire variable domain, with the rest obtained from reference TRBV19 and TRBJ2-3, is as follows: DGGITQSPKYLFRKEGQNVTLSCEQNLNHDAMYWYRQDPGQGLRLIYYSQIVNDFQKGDIAEGYSVSREKKESFPLTVTSAQKNPTAFYLCASSKRTGGTDTQYFGPGTRLTVL.

The sample holds a few counts of this clonotype. This chain joins TRBV7-9 and TRBJ2-7; the match to TRBD1 covers 11 bases. V was clipped by 2 bases and J by 6 bases; unmatched bases: 6. The germline gives CDR1 SEHNR, CDR2 FQNEAQ (reference sequence). This CDR3 has 15 amino acids. Here the CDR3 reads CASSLISGQGGEQYF. In DNA form, the CDR3 reads TGTGCCAGCAGCTTAATATCGGGACAGGGGGGCGAGCAGTACTTC.